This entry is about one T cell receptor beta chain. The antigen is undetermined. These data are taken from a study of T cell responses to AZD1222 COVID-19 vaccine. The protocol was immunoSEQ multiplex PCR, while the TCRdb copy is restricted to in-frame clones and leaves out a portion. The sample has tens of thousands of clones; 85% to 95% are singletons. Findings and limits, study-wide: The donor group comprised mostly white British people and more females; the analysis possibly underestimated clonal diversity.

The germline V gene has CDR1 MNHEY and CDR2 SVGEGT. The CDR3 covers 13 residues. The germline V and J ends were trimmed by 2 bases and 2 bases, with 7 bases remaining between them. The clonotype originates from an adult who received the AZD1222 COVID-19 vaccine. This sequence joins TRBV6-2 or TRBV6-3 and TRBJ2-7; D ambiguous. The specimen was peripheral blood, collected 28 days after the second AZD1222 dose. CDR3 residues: CASSYRTAYEQYF. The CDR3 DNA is TGTGCCAGCAGTTACCGGACCGCCTACGAGCAGTACTTC.